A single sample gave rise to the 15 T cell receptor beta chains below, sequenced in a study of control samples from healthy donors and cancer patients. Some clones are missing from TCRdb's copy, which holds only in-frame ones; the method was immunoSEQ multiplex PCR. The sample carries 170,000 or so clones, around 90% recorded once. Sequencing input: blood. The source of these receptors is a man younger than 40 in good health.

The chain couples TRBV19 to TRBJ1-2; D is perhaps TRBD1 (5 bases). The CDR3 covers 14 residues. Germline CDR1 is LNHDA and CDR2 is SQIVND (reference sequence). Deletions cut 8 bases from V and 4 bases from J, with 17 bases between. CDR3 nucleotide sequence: TGTGCCAGTCGGCCCAAAATGGGGGGCTATGGCTACACCTTC. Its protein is CASRPKMGGYGYTF. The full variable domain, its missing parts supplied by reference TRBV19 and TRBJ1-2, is DGGITQSPKYLFRKEGQNVTLSCEQNLNHDAMYWYRQDPGQGLRLIYYSQIVNDFQKGDIAEGYSVSREKKESFPLTVTSAQKNPTAFYLCASRPKMGGYGYTFGSGTRLTVV.

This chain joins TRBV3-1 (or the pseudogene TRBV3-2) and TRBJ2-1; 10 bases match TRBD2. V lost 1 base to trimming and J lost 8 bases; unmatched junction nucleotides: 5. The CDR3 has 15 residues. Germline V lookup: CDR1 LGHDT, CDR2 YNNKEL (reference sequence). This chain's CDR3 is CASSQGLAGEYEQFF. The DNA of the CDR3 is TGTGCCAGCAGCCAAGGGCTAGCGGGAGAATATGAGCAGTTCTTC.

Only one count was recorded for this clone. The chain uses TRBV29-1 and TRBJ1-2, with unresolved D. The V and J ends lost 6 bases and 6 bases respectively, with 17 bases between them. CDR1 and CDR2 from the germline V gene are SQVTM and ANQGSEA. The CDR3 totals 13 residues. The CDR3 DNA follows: TGCAGCGTGGGTAATTCCAATCGAGATGGCTACACCTTC. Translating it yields CSVGNSNRDGYTF.

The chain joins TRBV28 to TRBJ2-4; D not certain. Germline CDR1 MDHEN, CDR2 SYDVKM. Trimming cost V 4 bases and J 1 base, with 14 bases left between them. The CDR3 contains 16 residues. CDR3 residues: CASSSFRSSAKNIQYF. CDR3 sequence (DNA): TGTGCCAGCAGTTCGTTCCGGTCGTCGGCCAAAAACATTCAGTACTTC. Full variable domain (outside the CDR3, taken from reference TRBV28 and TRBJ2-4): DVKVTQSSRYLVKRTGEKVFLECVQDMDHENMFWYRQDPGLGLRLIYFSYDVKMKEKGDIPEGYSVSREKKERFSLILESASTNQTSMYLCASSSFRSSAKNIQYFGAGTRLSVL.

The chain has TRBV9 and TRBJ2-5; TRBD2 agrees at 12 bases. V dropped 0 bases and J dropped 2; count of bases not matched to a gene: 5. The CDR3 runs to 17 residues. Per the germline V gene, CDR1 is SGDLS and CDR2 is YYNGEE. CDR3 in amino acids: CASSVGLAGEGQETQYF. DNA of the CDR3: TGTGCCAGCAGCGTAGGACTAGCGGGAGAGGGTCAAGAGACCCAGTACTTC. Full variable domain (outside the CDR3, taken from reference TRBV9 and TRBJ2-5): DSGVTQTPKHLITATGQRVTLRCSPRSGDLSVYWYQQSLDQGLQFLIQYYNGEERAKGNILERFSAQQFPDLHSELNLSSLELGDSALYFCASSVGLAGEGQETQYFGPGTRLLVL.

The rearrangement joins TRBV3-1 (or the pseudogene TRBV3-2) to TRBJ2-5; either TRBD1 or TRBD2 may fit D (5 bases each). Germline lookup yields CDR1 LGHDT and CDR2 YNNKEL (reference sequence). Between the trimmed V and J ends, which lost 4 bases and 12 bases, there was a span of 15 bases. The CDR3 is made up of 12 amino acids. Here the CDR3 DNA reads TGTGCCAGCAGCCCCTCTTGGGACCTTGAGTACTTC. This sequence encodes CASSPSWDLEYF.

CDR3 amino acids: CASSIGAGAPYEQYF. The CDR3 DNA sequence: TGTGCCAGTAGTATAGGTGCAGGGGCCCCCTACGAGCAGTACTTC. The chain recombines TRBV19 with TRBJ2-7; possibly TRBD1 for D (6 bases). CDR1 and CDR2 from the germline V gene are LNHDA and SQIVND (reference sequence). Trimming left V 1 base short and J 2 bases short, with 12 bases between. CDR3 length: 15 residues. The variable domain in full, with the rest retrieved from reference TRBV19 and TRBJ2-7, is DGGITQSPKYLFRKEGQNVTLSCEQNLNHDAMYWYRQDPGQGLRLIYYSQIVNDFQKGDIAEGYSVSREKKESFPLTVTSAQKNPTAFYLCASSIGAGAPYEQYFGPGTRLTVT.

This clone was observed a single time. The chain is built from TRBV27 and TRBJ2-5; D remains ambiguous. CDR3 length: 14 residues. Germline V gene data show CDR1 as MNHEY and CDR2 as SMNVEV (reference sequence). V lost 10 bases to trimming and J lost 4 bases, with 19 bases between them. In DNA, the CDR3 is TGTGCCACCCGCCCCGTGGGCTCCGGAGAGACCCAGTACTTC. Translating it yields CATRPVGSGETQYF.

The CDR3 loop reads CASGLSGGPLEKLFF. In nucleotides, the CDR3 is TGTGCCAGTGGACTTTCCGGGGGACCTTTGGAAAAACTGTTTTTT. V is TRBV19 and J is TRBJ1-4; D may be TRBD1 (5 bases). There are 15 residues in the CDR3. The V end was cut by 8 bases, the J end by 8 bases, with 21 bases between. CDR1 is LNHDA and CDR2 is SQIVND in the germline V gene (reference sequence).

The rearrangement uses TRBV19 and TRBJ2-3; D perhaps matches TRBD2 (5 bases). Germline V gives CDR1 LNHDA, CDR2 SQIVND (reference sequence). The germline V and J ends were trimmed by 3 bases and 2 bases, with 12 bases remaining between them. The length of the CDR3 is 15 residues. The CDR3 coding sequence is TGTGCCAGTAGTATCTCGGGAAATCCCACAGATACGCAGTATTTT. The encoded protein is CASSISGNPTDTQYF.

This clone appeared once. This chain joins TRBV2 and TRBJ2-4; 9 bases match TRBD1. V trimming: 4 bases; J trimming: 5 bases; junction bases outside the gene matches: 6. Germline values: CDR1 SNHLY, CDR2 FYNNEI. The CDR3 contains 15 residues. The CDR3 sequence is CASSVIQGAENIQYF. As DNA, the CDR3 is TGTGCCAGCAGTGTGATACAGGGGGCTGAAAACATTCAGTACTTC.

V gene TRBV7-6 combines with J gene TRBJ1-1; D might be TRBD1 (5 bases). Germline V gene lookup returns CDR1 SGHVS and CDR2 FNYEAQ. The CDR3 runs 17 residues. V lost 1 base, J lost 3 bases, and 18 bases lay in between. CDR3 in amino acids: CASSLGSEGRGDTEAFF. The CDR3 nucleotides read TGTGCCAGCAGCTTAGGGTCTGAAGGGAGAGGGGACACTGAAGCTTTCTTT.

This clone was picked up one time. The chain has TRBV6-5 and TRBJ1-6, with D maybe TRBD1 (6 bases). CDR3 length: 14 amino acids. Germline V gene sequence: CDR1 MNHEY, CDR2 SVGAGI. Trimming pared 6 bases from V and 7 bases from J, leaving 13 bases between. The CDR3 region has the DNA TGTGCCAGCAGGATTGGGACATTAAATTCACCCCTCCACTTT. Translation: CASRIGTLNSPLHF.

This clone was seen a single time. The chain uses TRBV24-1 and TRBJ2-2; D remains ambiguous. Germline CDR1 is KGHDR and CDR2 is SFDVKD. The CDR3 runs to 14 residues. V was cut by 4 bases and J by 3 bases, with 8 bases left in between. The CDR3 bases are TGTGCCACCAGTGAGGGATGGGACACCGGGGAGCTGTTTTTT. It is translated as CATSEGWDTGELFF.

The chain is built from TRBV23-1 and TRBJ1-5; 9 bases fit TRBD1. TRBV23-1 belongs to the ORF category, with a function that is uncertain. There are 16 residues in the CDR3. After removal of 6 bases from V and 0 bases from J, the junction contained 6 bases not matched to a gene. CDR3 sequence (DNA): TGCGCCAGCAGGGACAGGGGCCGACATAGCAATCAGCCCCAGCATTTT. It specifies CASRDRGRHSNQPQHF.